These T cell receptor beta chains were read from a single sample in a study of blood T cells in healthy people across ages. TCRdb re-derived calls from the 5' RACE reads in MiXCR, one entry per CDR3 protein. The repertoire holds a few hundred thousand distinct CDR3 sequences, with 27% as singletons. The sample also formed part of further work on T cells of mothers and their children.

The source material was blood. These receptors all stem from a boy between 2 and 10 years old in good health. The CDR3 runs from the conserved cysteine through the conserved F or W. The order of the fields is D gene, J gene, V gene, clone size, CDR3 protein, CDR3 DNA. D genes are given only for firm matches. Size values are once, few and many counts, or a class for expanded clones, and some rows have none.

.	TRBJ2-7	TRBV14	.	CASSQDSGKRERRYERYF	TGTGCCAGCAGCCAAGACTCGGGAAAGAGGGAGCGCCGCTACGAGCGGTACTTC
.	TRBJ2-7	TRBV29-1	.	CSVGVLTGTYEQYF	TGCAGCGTTGGGGTCCTAACGGGGACCTACGAGCAGTACTTC
.	TRBJ2-7	TRBV20-1	.	CSARATWGEKQVYEQYF	TGCAGTGCTAGAGCAACATGGGGAGAAAAGCAGGTTTACGAGCAGTACTTC
.	TRBJ1-4	TRBV12-3/TRBV12-4	.	CASSDSETNEKLLF	TGTGCCAGCAGTGATAGCGAAACTAATGAAAAACTGCTTTTT
.	TRBJ2-5	TRBV7-6	few	CASSFEGGKTQYF	TGTGCCAGCAGCTTTGAGGGGGGGAAGACCCAGTACTTC
TRBD1	TRBJ1-2	TRBV2	.	CASSEAGTGTNYGYTF	TGTGCCAGCAGTGAAGCGGGGACAGGGACTAACTATGGCTACACCTTC
TRBD1	TRBJ2-2	TRBV24-1	few	CATSDTGTGGEETGELFF	TGTGCCACCAGTGACACCGGGACAGGGGGCGAAGAGACCGGGGAGCTGTTTTTT
.	TRBJ2-1	TRBV20-1	few	CSAEEGVNEQFF	TGCAGTGCTGAAGAGGGAGTGAATGAGCAGTTCTTC
.	TRBJ2-3	TRBV10-3	.	CAISESIRGADTQYF	TGTGCCATCAGTGAGTCTATACGGGGGGCTGATACGCAGTATTTT
.	TRBJ2-4	TRBV21-1	.	CASSFCSQRNIQYF	TGTGCCAGCAGCTTCTGTTCCCAGAGAAACATTCAGTACTTC
TRBD2	TRBJ2-7	TRBV20-1	.	CSASPSGRHEQYF	TGCAGTGCTAGCCCTAGCGGGAGGCACGAGCAGTACTTC
.	TRBJ1-4	TRBV21-1	few	CASSNKAPNEKLFF	TGTGCCAGCAGCAATAAGGCCCCTAATGAAAAACTGTTTTTT